This record concerns one T cell receptor beta chain sequence. The data were obtained in a study of blood T cell repertoires in COVID-19. As for the study in general: Samples taken during acute and convalescent COVID-19 were collected in the United States, Italy and Spain.

The assay was immunoSEQ multiplex PCR, and TCRdb's table has in-frame clones only and misses some. The data show 110,000 to 150,000 clones, roughly 88% seen once. The V end was cut by 10 bases, the J end by 1 base, with 16 bases between. CDR1 and CDR2 (germline): SNHLY, FYNNEI. The CDR3 has 14 residues. Sequenced input: peripheral blood. The receptor was isolated from a man in his 70s with acute or convalescent COVID-19. This chain uses TRBV2 with TRBJ1-2; TRBD1 is a possible D gene (6 bases). The CDR3 DNA reads TGTGCCACCAAACGGACAGTTCTTAACTATGGCTACACCTTC. This encodes CATKRTVLNYGYTF.